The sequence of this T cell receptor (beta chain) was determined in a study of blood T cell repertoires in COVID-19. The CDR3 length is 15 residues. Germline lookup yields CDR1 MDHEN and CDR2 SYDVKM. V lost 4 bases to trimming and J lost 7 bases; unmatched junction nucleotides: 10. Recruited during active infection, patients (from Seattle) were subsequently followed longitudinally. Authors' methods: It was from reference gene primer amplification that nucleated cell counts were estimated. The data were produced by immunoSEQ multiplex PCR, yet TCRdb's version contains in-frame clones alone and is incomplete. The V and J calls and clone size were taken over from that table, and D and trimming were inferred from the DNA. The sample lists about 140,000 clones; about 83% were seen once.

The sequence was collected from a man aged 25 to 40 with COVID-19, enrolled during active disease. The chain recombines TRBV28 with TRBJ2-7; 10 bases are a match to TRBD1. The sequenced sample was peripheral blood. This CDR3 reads CASSSPGTGVGEQYF. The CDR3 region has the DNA TGTGCCAGCAGTTCCCCCGGGACAGGGGTCGGTGAGCAGTACTTC.